This TCR beta chain originates from a study of T cells in Graves' hyperthyroidism and ophthalmopathy. In the study overall: Before treatment of any kind, peripheral blood was taken at initial diagnosis. Whole-study findings and limits: The authors' 13 V-J model separated ophthalmopathy from stable hyperthyroidism. Blood also carried most thyroid clonotypes expanded above 0.001.

The blood sample predates any ophthalmopathy symptoms, coming from first hyperthyroidism diagnosis. Remarks on this clonotype: Its antigen is as yet unknown. This sequence may be a read error, since a much larger clone differs from it by one base.

TCR beta CDR3 sequences were amplified from RNA transcripts. First-round RT-PCR of the TCR CDR3 relied on the HTBI primer set. Using its own MiXCR run on the multiplex PCR reads, TCRdb lists one record per CDR3 protein. The sample contains some 600,000 distinct CDR3 sequences, 14% of which appear only once. Germline loops: CDR1 ENHRY, CDR2 SYGVKD. The CDR3 extends over 13 amino acids. Deletions cut 11 bases from V and 2 bases from J, with 15 bases between. This clonotype was sampled from a woman in her 30s with Graves' hyperthyroidism that later progressed to Graves' ophthalmopathy. The V gene is TRBV10-3, the J gene TRBJ2-5; D perhaps matches TRBD1 (6 bases). The source material was blood. The CDR3 sequence: CAVCDRNQETQYF. CDR3 DNA sequence: TGTGCCGTCTGTGACAGGAATCAAGAGACCCAGTACTTC.